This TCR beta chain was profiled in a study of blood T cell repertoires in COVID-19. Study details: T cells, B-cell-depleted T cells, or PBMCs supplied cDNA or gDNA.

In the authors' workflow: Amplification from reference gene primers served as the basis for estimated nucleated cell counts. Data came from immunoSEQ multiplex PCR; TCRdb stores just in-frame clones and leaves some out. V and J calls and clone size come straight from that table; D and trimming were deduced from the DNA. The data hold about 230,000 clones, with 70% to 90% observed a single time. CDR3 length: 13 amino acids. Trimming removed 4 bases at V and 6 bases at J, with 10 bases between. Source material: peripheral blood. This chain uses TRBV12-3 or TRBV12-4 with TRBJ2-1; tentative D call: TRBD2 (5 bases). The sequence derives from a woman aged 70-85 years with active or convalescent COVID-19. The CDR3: CASSYQRLNEQFF. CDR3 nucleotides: TGTGCCAGCAGTTACCAGCGGCTCAATGAGCAGTTCTTC.